The present entry profiles one TCR beta chain with its context. This entry belongs to a study of cytomegalovirus exposure and HLA in healthy donors. Researchers ran the PCR with 60 Vbeta and 13 Jbeta primers. The assay was immunoSEQ multiplex PCR, and TCRdb's table has in-frame clones only and misses some. Recorded for this sample: about 210,000 clones. CDR1 and CDR2 from the germline V gene are MDHEN and SYDVKM. V was shortened by 7 bases and J by 5 bases, with 18 bases between the two germline ends. The length of the CDR3 is 14 residues. What was sequenced was PBMCs. This TCR was recovered from a woman aged 25-40 years in good health and CMV-seropositive. V and J are TRBV28 and TRBJ2-7; TRBD1 is a possible D gene (5 bases). The CDR3 here is CASTYWGRANEQYF. The CDR3 DNA follows: TGTGCCAGCACCTATTGGGGCAGGGCCAACGAGCAGTACTTC.